Sequencing of this T cell receptor (beta chain) was carried out in a study of blood T cell repertoires in COVID-19. Overall study context: Samples of COVID-19 (acute and convalescent) were obtained from the United States, Italy and Spain. From T cells, B-cell-depleted T cells, or PBMCs came the material, which was cDNA or gDNA.

Authors' processing steps: For nucleated cells, counts were estimated from reference gene primer amplification. The data were produced by immunoSEQ multiplex PCR, yet TCRdb's version contains in-frame clones alone and is incomplete. For V, J and clone size, that table is used; D and trimming come from the DNA. The table has under 200,000 clones, approximately 83% seen once. V was clipped by 3 bases and J by 8 bases, with 13 bases between them. The CDR3 contains 13 residues. Germline CDR1 reads SGHNT; CDR2 reads YENEEA. V usage is TRBV11-3 and J usage is TRBJ1-2; no clear D gene. Sequenced input: peripheral blood. The TCR originated in an elderly woman with active or convalescent COVID-19. The CDR3: CASSFEGGRGYTF. The CDR3 DNA reads as TGTGCCAGCAGCTTCGAGGGAGGGAGAGGCTACACCTTC.